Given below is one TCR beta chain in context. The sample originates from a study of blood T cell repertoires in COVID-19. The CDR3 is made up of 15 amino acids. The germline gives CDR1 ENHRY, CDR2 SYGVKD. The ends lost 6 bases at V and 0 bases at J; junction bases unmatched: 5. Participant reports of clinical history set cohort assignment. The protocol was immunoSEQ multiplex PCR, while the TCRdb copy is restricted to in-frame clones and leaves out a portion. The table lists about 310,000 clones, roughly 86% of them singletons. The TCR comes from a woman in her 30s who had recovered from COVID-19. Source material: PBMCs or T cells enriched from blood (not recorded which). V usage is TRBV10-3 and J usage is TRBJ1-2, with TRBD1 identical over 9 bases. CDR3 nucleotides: TGTGCCATCAGGGACAGGGGCCTTACTAACTATGGCTACACCTTC. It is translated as CAIRDRGLTNYGYTF.